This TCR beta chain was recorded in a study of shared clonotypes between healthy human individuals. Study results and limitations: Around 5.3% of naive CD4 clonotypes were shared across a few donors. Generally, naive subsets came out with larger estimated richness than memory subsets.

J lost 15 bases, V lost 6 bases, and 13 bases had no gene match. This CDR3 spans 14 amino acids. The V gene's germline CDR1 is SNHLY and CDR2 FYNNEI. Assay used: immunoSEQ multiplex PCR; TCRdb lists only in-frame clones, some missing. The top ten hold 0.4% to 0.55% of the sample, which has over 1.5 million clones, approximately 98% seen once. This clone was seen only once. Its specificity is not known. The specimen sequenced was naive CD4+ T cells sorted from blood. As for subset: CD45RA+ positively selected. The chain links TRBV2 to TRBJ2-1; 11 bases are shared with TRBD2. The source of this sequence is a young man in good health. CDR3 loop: CASSPLAGAMLTFF. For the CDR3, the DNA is TGTGCCAGCAGCCCACTAGCGGGAGCGATGTTAACGTTCTTC.